The 19 T cell receptor beta chains below come from one sample, sequenced in a study of regulatory T cells in long-lasting Graves disease. Time point of the sample: newly diagnosed GD, antithyroid drugs for less than 3 months. RNA isolated from PBMCs was used to make the TCR library. Assembly of TCR beta libraries relied on iRepertoire HTBI primers together with Arm-PCR of CDR3 regions. One entry per CDR3 protein results from TCRdb running MiXCR on the multiplex PCR reads. The table lists more than 450,000 distinct CDR3 sequences, around 11% of them singletons. These data also formed part of another study, on T cells in Graves' hyperthyroidism and ophthalmopathy.

The starting material was peripheral blood mononuclear cells (PBMCs), obtained at new diagnosis, from a patient treated with antithyroid drugs. The receptors here all came from a woman in her twenties or thirties with Graves disease.

This clonotype was counted ten times or more. The chain combines TRBV20-1 with TRBJ1-2, with 9 bases matching TRBD1. J was trimmed by 8 bases and V by 1 base; bases with no gene match: 5. The CDR3 sequence is 13 residues long. Germline loops: CDR1 DFQATT, CDR2 SNEGSKA (reference sequence). CDR3 loop: CSARGGTGKGYTF. The CDR3 nucleotides read TGCAGTGCTAGAGGAGGGACAGGGAAAGGCTACACCTTC.

In this sample, this clonotype turned up many times. The chain has TRBV2 and TRBJ2-7, with 7 bases fitting TRBD1. This CDR3 is 13 amino acids long. The V and J ends lost 8 bases and 2 bases, in that order; junction bases with no gene match: 6. CDR1 is SNHLY and CDR2 is FYNNEI in the germline V gene. DNA of the CDR3: TGTGCCAGCCTAGACAGGGAAACCTACGAGCAGTACTTC. It encodes CASLDRETYEQYF.

V is TRBV4-1 and J is TRBJ2-3; D perhaps matches TRBD1 (6 bases). The germline gives CDR1 MGHRA, CDR2 YSYEKL. V lost 4 bases, J lost 4 bases, and 18 bases lay in between. The CDR3 covers 16 residues. The CDR3 nucleotides read TGCGCCAGCAGCCCCAGGGGTTGGGGTGTGGCAGATACGCAGTATTTT. Protein sequence: CASSPRGWGVADTQYF.

This clonotype was detected a few times. The J gene is TRBJ2-7, the V gene TRBV15, with 7 positions matching TRBD2. The CDR3 runs to 18 residues. Germline V gene sequence: CDR1 LNHNV, CDR2 YYDKDF (reference sequence). Germline trimming cut 0 bases from V and 2 bases from J; bases unmatched to any gene: 13. Here the CDR3 DNA reads TGTGCCACCAGCAGAGATAGCCCTACACTAGCGTTAGCCTACGAGCAGTACTTC. Protein: CATSRDSPTLALAYEQYF.

This clonotype was seen many times. The chain combines TRBV28 with TRBJ2-7; D ambiguous. V lost 5 bases and J 3 bases, leaving 8 bases between the germline ends. This CDR3 has 12 residues. The germline gives CDR1 MDHEN, CDR2 SYDVKM. The CDR3 DNA reads as TGTGCCAGCAGTCTACTTGACTACGAGCAGTACTTC. Protein: CASSLLDYEQYF.

This clonotype was detected many times. The chain has TRBV7-9 and TRBJ1-6, with D maybe TRBD1 (5 bases). V lost 2 bases and J lost 8, with 13 bases in between. Per germline, CDR1 SEHNR and CDR2 FQNEAQ (reference sequence). The CDR3 contains 15 residues. The CDR3 sequence: CASSLQQGEDSPLHF. The CDR3 DNA reads as TGTGCCAGCAGCTTACAGCAGGGCGAGGATTCACCCCTCCACTTT.

The sample holds a few counts of this clonotype. The chain employs TRBV15 and TRBJ1-5; TRBD1 matches at 7 bases. V lost 2 bases and J lost 0; bases outside the gene matches: 22. CDR3 length equals 22 residues. The germline CDR1 and CDR2 sequences are LNHNV and YYDKDF (reference sequence). CDR3 protein: CATSRRGKLTGTVIYSNQPQHF. Written as DNA, the CDR3 is TGTGCCACCAGCAGACGAGGAAAATTAACCGGGACAGTAATTTATAGCAATCAGCCCCAGCATTTT.

This clonotype has a handful of counts. The V and J genes are TRBV4-3 and TRBJ1-1; 10 bases align to TRBD1. After removal of 4 bases from V and 3 bases from J, the junction contained 17 bases not matched to a gene. The CDR3 runs 19 residues. Per germline, CDR1 LGHNA and CDR2 YSLEER. The CDR3 here is CASSRKYRQGAWKDTEAFF. The CDR3 DNA is TGCGCCAGCAGCCGGAAATACCGACAGGGGGCGTGGAAGGACACTGAAGCTTTCTTT.

The table lists this clonotype with many counts. This rearrangement joins TRBV5-6 to TRBJ1-2; the D is unclear. Germline V lookup: CDR1 SGHDT, CDR2 YYEEEE. The V and J ends lost 4 bases and 2 bases respectively, with 15 bases between them. The CDR3 spans 15 residues. In DNA, the CDR3 is TGTGCCAGCAGCCGTTTATTGGACCAAAACTATGGCTACACCTTC. Its protein product is CASSRLLDQNYGYTF.

Only a few counts were recorded for this clonotype. The gene calls are TRBV7-9 and TRBJ1-5, with D possibly matching TRBD1 (6 bases). The V gene's germline CDR1 is SEHNR and CDR2 FQNEAQ (reference sequence). CDR3 length: 14 residues. The V and J ends lost 5 bases and 3 bases respectively, with 11 bases between them. CDR3 nucleotides: TGTGCCAGCAGCAAAACAGGGTACAATCAGCCCCAGCATTTT. Protein: CASSKTGYNQPQHF. Based on the CDR3 plus reference TRBV7-9 and TRBJ1-5, the full variable domain is DTGVSQNPRHKITKRGQNVTFRCDPISEHNRLYWYRQTLGQGPEFLTYFQNEAQLEKSRLLSDRFSAERPKGSFSTLEIQRTEQGDSAMYLCASSKTGYNQPQHFGDGTRLSIL.

This clonotype occurred many times. This sequence joins TRBV9 and TRBJ1-1; no clear D gene. V dropped 0 bases and J dropped 6 bases, with 9 bases sitting between them. Germline CDR1 is SGDLS and CDR2 is YYNGEE. This CDR3 spans 13 amino acids. Here the CDR3 reads CASSVGPGPEAFF. CDR3 bases: TGTGCCAGCAGCGTAGGGCCTGGCCCTGAAGCTTTCTTT.

This clonotype came up many times. V and J are TRBV20-1 and TRBJ2-2; tentatively, D is TRBD2 (6 bases). This CDR3 spans 14 amino acids. CDR1 DFQATT and CDR2 SNEGSKA come from the germline V gene (reference sequence). V shed 6 bases and J shed 4 bases, with 15 bases lying between them. Here the CDR3 reads CSAGRGIGTGELFF. CDR3 bases: TGCAGTGCGGGGCGGGGCATCGGCACCGGGGAGCTGTTTTTT.

Regarding this clonotype: A clone one base away is much larger, so this may be a read error. V gene TRBV24-1 combines with J gene TRBJ2-1; D gene ambiguous. The CDR3 spans 12 residues. Per the germline V gene, CDR1 is KGHDR and CDR2 is SFDVKD. The CDR3 nucleotides are TGTGTCACCAGTGACCCACACGACAAGCAGTTCTTC. Protein product: CVTSDPHDKQFF.

The V gene is TRBV10-2, the J gene TRBJ2-3, with TRBD2 matching over 8 bases. The CDR3 length is 14 residues. Germline V gene lookup returns CDR1 WSHSY and CDR2 SAAADI. With V trimmed by 2 bases and J by 5 bases, 3 bases remained unmatched. CDR3 in amino acids: CASSEGAGGDTQYF. Written as DNA, the CDR3 is TGCGCCAGCAGTGAGGGGGCGGGGGGAGATACGCAGTATTTT.

This clonotype turned up a few times. This chain uses TRBV6-2 or TRBV6-3 with TRBJ2-7, with 7 bases aligning to TRBD2. The CDR3 consists of 14 residues. V shed 5 bases, J shed 0 bases, and the junction held 4 bases outside the gene matches. Germline V gives CDR1 MNHEY, CDR2 SVGEGT. The CDR3, as DNA: TGTGCCAGCAGTGAGGGCGGGAGCTCCTACGAGCAGTACTTC. It specifies CASSEGGSSYEQYF.

This clonotype was found many times. The V call is TRBV12-3 or TRBV12-4, the J call TRBJ2-1, with no clear D. The CDR3 runs 11 residues. Between the trimmed V and J ends, which lost 6 bases and 2 bases, there was a span of 2 bases. The CDR3: CASRPYNEQFF. In DNA, the CDR3 is TGTGCCAGCAGGCCCTACAATGAGCAGTTCTTC.

In this sample, this clonotype turned up many times. CDR3 loop: CSARDPGDLVYEQYF. CDR3 in DNA: TGCAGTGCTAGAGATCCTGGGGACCTCGTCTACGAGCAGTACTTC. J is TRBJ2-7 and V is TRBV20-1; D could derive from TRBD1 or TRBD2 (5 bases each). Germline V CDR1 and CDR2: DFQATT, SNEGSKA (reference sequence). Trimming cost V 0 bases and J 3 bases, with 15 bases left between them. This CDR3 contains 15 residues.

The chain joins TRBV11-2 to TRBJ2-7, with D unresolved. The V end lost 2 bases, the J end lost 5 bases, and 25 bases lay between the germline ends. Germline CDR1 and CDR2: SGHAT and FQNNGV. The CDR3 runs to 18 residues. The CDR3: CASSLPTLPGWGMHEQYF. DNA of the CDR3: TGTGCCAGCAGCTTACCCACCTTACCCGGGTGGGGAATGCACGAGCAGTACTTC.

V gene TRBV24-1 combines with J gene TRBJ2-1; TRBD2 agrees at 14 bases. This CDR3 is built from 17 residues. The V segment lost 4 bases and the J segment 2 bases; nucleotides outside the gene matches: 3. Germline CDR1 is KGHDR and CDR2 is SFDVKD. CDR3 protein: CATSEGTSGSPYNEQFF. In DNA form, the CDR3 reads TGTGCCACCAGTGAAGGGACTAGCGGGAGTCCCTACAATGAGCAGTTCTTC.